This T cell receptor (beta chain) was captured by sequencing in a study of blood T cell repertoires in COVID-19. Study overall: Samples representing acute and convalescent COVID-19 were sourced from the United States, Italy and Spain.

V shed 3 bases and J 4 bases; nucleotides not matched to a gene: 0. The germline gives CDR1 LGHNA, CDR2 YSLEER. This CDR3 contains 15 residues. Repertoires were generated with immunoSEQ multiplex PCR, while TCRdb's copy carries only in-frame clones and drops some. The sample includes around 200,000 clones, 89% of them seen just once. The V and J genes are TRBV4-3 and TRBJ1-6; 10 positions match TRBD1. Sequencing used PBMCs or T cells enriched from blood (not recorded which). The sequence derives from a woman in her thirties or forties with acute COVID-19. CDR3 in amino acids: CASSQDRGYNSPLHF. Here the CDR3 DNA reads TGCGCCAGCAGCCAGGACAGGGGGTATAATTCACCCCTCCACTTT.